A selection of T cell receptor beta chains follows, all from one sample in a study of early T cells in non-severe SARS-CoV-2 infection. TCRdb re-called the 5' RACE reads through MiXCR, storing one row per CDR3 protein. Of about 33,000 distinct CDR3 sequences in the sample, roughly 4.5% were seen once. Sequencing used whole blood. All receptors come from an adult who was a healthcare worker with PCR-confirmed SARS-CoV-2 infection or an uninfected control (not recorded which). The CDR3 runs from the conserved cysteine through the conserved F or W. D genes are given only for firm matches. Expanded clones are given a class, and other clones once, few, many or no size at all.

CDR3nt: TGCAGTGCTAGCGGACTAGCGGGGGCAAGTGAGCAGTTCTTC
CDR3aa: CSASGLAGASEQFF
abundance: many
v_gene: TRBV20-1
j_gene: TRBJ2-1
d_gene: TRBD2

CDR3nt: TGTGCCACCAGCCGCGTTCAGACAGGGTTTAGACAGCCCCAGCATTTT
CDR3aa: CATSRVQTGFRQPQHF
abundance: -
v_gene: TRBV15
j_gene: TRBJ1-5
d_gene: TRBD1

CDR3nt: TGCAGTGCTAGACCACAAAGACTAGCGGGGGGCCCCCTCCAAGAGACCCAGTACTTC
CDR3aa: CSARPQRLAGGPLQETQYF
abundance: many
v_gene: TRBV20-1
j_gene: TRBJ2-5
d_gene: TRBD2

CDR3nt: TGCGCCAGCAGTGAGCAGAGAGGGACTGTCGGGGAGCTGTTTTTT
CDR3aa: CASSEQRGTVGELFF
abundance: many
v_gene: TRBV10-1
j_gene: TRBJ2-2
d_gene: -

CDR3nt: TGTGCCAGCAGTTACTCGAAGGTTCTTGCCTCTGGAAACACCATATATTTT
CDR3aa: CASSYSKVLASGNTIYF
abundance: many
v_gene: TRBV6-6
j_gene: TRBJ1-3
d_gene: -

CDR3nt: TGTGCCACCGCCCAGGGGTCCCCAAGCTCCTACAATGAGCAGTTCTTC
CDR3aa: CATAQGSPSSYNEQFF
abundance: many
v_gene: TRBV18
j_gene: TRBJ2-1
d_gene: -

CDR3nt: TGTGCCAGCAGCACACTAGCGGGGGGGCCCGCAGATACGCAGTATTTT
CDR3aa: CASSTLAGGPADTQYF
abundance: few
v_gene: TRBV7-2
j_gene: TRBJ2-3
d_gene: TRBD2

CDR3nt: TGTGCCAGCAGCTCGGCTAATGAGCAGTTCTTC
CDR3aa: CASSSANEQFF
abundance: many
v_gene: TRBV5-6
j_gene: TRBJ2-1
d_gene: -

CDR3nt: TGTGCCAGCAGAGCTGCGGGGTCATATGGCTACACCTTC
CDR3aa: CASRAAGSYGYTF
abundance: many
v_gene: TRBV3-1
j_gene: TRBJ1-2
d_gene: -

CDR3nt: TGTGCCAGCAGTTTCAGGGCAGGGGCCTACGAGCAGTACTTC
CDR3aa: CASSFRAGAYEQYF
abundance: -
v_gene: TRBV12-3/TRBV12-4
j_gene: TRBJ2-7
d_gene: -

CDR3nt: TGTGCCAACAGCCCGCGGCAGGGGAACACCGGGGAGCTGTTTTTT
CDR3aa: CANSPRQGNTGELFF
abundance: -
v_gene: TRBV11-3
j_gene: TRBJ2-2
d_gene: -

CDR3nt: TGCGCCAGCGGAGGCCGGGACAGCAAAACCGGGGAGCTGTTTTTT
CDR3aa: CASGGRDSKTGELFF
abundance: -
v_gene: TRBV5-1
j_gene: TRBJ2-2
d_gene: TRBD1

CDR3nt: TGTGCCAGCAGTCCCTCGGACAGGGTGACCTACGAGCAGTACTTC
CDR3aa: CASSPSDRVTYEQYF
abundance: many
v_gene: TRBV7-6
j_gene: TRBJ2-7
d_gene: TRBD1

CDR3nt: TGTGCCAGCAAACTAAACGGGGAGCTGTTTTTT
CDR3aa: CASKLNGELFF
abundance: few
v_gene: TRBV6-5
j_gene: TRBJ2-2
d_gene: -

CDR3nt: TGTGCCAGCAGTTCGCCCACCACGGGGGTATCCTACAATGAGCAGTTCTTC
CDR3aa: CASSSPTTGVSYNEQFF
abundance: many
v_gene: TRBV11-2
j_gene: TRBJ2-1
d_gene: -

CDR3nt: TGCAGCGCAAAACAGGGGCTTAGAACTAATGAAAAACTGTTTTTT
CDR3aa: CSAKQGLRTNEKLFF
abundance: many
v_gene: TRBV29-1
j_gene: TRBJ1-4
d_gene: TRBD1

CDR3nt: TGTGCCAGCAGCTTCGACAGAGGAGACTTCTATGGCTACACCTTC
CDR3aa: CASSFDRGDFYGYTF
abundance: -
v_gene: TRBV7-2
j_gene: TRBJ1-2
d_gene: -

CDR3nt: TGTGCCAGCAGCTTAGCAGTTCTCCAAGAGACCCAGTACTTC
CDR3aa: CASSLAVLQETQYF
abundance: many
v_gene: TRBV11-2
j_gene: TRBJ2-5
d_gene: -

CDR3nt: TGTGCCAGCGGACAGGGCTATGGCTACACCTTC
CDR3aa: CASGQGYGYTF
abundance: many
v_gene: TRBV12-3/TRBV12-4
j_gene: TRBJ1-2
d_gene: TRBD1

CDR3nt: TGTGCCAGCAGCTTAGCGTTCCAGTTGCTGTTCGGGGAGCTGTTTTTT
CDR3aa: CASSLAFQLLFGELFF
abundance: few
v_gene: TRBV7-9
j_gene: TRBJ2-2
d_gene: -

CDR3nt: TGTGCCAGCAGTGAAGGAGGGCACAATGAGCAGTTCTTC
CDR3aa: CASSEGGHNEQFF
abundance: -
v_gene: TRBV6-4
j_gene: TRBJ2-1
d_gene: -

CDR3nt: TGTGCCAGCAGTGAGGGAGAGGGGAGGGACACTGAAGCTTTCTTT
CDR3aa: CASSEGEGRDTEAFF
abundance: many
v_gene: TRBV25-1
j_gene: TRBJ1-1
d_gene: -

CDR3nt: TGTGCCAGCAGCTCGGCCGGCTCCCCTTCGCAGTACTTC
CDR3aa: CASSSAGSPSQYF
abundance: many
v_gene: TRBV7-9
j_gene: TRBJ2-7
d_gene: -

CDR3nt: TGTGCCAGCAGCTTAAGGACTAGCGGGGGACTAGGGACCCAGTACTTC
CDR3aa: CASSLRTSGGLGTQYF
abundance: many
v_gene: TRBV11-2
j_gene: TRBJ2-5
d_gene: TRBD2

CDR3nt: TGTGCCAGCGGGCAGGGGGTGGACGAGCAGTACTTC
CDR3aa: CASGQGVDEQYF
abundance: many
v_gene: TRBV19
j_gene: TRBJ2-7
d_gene: TRBD1

CDR3nt: TGTGCCAGCAGCTCCGCGATTCAAGAGACCCAGTACTTC
CDR3aa: CASSSAIQETQYF
abundance: many
v_gene: TRBV7-2
j_gene: TRBJ2-5
d_gene: -

CDR3nt: TGTGCCAGCAGCTCCCTGTGGAGGGACACTGAAGCTTTCTTT
CDR3aa: CASSSLWRDTEAFF
abundance: many
v_gene: TRBV11-2
j_gene: TRBJ1-1
d_gene: -

CDR3nt: TGTGCCAGCAGCTTCCGGGACAAGTATAATTCACCCCTCCACTTT
CDR3aa: CASSFRDKYNSPLHF
abundance: many
v_gene: TRBV7-6
j_gene: TRBJ1-6
d_gene: -

CDR3nt: TGTGCCAGCTCACCACTTGCGACGGAGACCCAGTACTTC
CDR3aa: CASSPLATETQYF
abundance: many
v_gene: TRBV18
j_gene: TRBJ2-5
d_gene: -

CDR3nt: TGTGCCAGCAGTCCCCCAGGGAGCTACGAGCAGTACTTC
CDR3aa: CASSPPGSYEQYF
abundance: few
v_gene: TRBV28
j_gene: TRBJ2-7
d_gene: -

CDR3nt: TGCGCCAGCAGCCGTAAGGAGGGGGCTAATGAGCAGTTCTTC
CDR3aa: CASSRKEGANEQFF
abundance: many
v_gene: TRBV5-1
j_gene: TRBJ2-1
d_gene: -

CDR3nt: TGCAGTGCTAGAGATCCTACCCGGGGGCGAGGGACAGATACGCAGTATTTT
CDR3aa: CSARDPTRGRGTDTQYF
abundance: many
v_gene: TRBV20-1
j_gene: TRBJ2-3
d_gene: -

CDR3nt: TGTGCCAGCAGCTTAGCGGGGGGAGCCTCGGAGACCCAGTACTTC
CDR3aa: CASSLAGGASETQYF
abundance: -
v_gene: TRBV7-2
j_gene: TRBJ2-5
d_gene: -

CDR3nt: TGTGCCAGCAGCCGCGGGACAGTTATCTACGAGCAGTACTTC
CDR3aa: CASSRGTVIYEQYF
abundance: many
v_gene: TRBV7-9
j_gene: TRBJ2-7
d_gene: -

CDR3nt: TGTGCCAGCTCACCGGTGGGACAGGGCCCTGAAGCTTTCTTT
CDR3aa: CASSPVGQGPEAFF
abundance: many
v_gene: TRBV18
j_gene: TRBJ1-1
d_gene: TRBD1

CDR3nt: TGTGCCAGCAGCCGTCAACAGGGGGGAGAGACCCAGTACTTC
CDR3aa: CASSRQQGGETQYF
abundance: many
v_gene: TRBV6-2/TRBV6-3
j_gene: TRBJ2-5
d_gene: TRBD1

CDR3nt: TGTGCCAGCAGCGAAGACACAGACGGTTTTGGGGCCAACGTCCTGACTTTC
CDR3aa: CASSEDTDGFGANVLTF
abundance: medium-sized
v_gene: TRBV7-9
j_gene: TRBJ2-6
d_gene: -

CDR3nt: TGCAGTGCTCCAACGTCAGGGTTGGTCAATGAGCAGTTCTTC
CDR3aa: CSAPTSGLVNEQFF
abundance: many
v_gene: TRBV20-1
j_gene: TRBJ2-1
d_gene: -

CDR3nt: TGTGCCAGCAGCTTAGGAGCCGTGGGGCCGATAGATGAGCAGTTCTTC
CDR3aa: CASSLGAVGPIDEQFF
abundance: many
v_gene: TRBV7-8
j_gene: TRBJ2-1
d_gene: -

CDR3nt: TGTGCCAGCTCACCACTGGACCGAAGCTCCTACGAGCAGTACTTC
CDR3aa: CASSPLDRSSYEQYF
abundance: medium-sized
v_gene: TRBV18
j_gene: TRBJ2-7
d_gene: -

CDR3nt: TGCAGCGTTGTCAGCGGGGCCTACGAGCAGTACTTC
CDR3aa: CSVVSGAYEQYF
abundance: -
v_gene: TRBV29-1
j_gene: TRBJ2-7
d_gene: TRBD2

CDR3nt: TGTGCCAGTAGTCCCCGGACAGGGGGGAACACCGGGGAGCTGTTTTTT
CDR3aa: CASSPRTGGNTGELFF
abundance: -
v_gene: TRBV19
j_gene: TRBJ2-2
d_gene: TRBD1

CDR3nt: TGTGCCAGCAGTTTTGGAGGCGGGAAACTGTTTTTT
CDR3aa: CASSFGGGKLFF
abundance: many
v_gene: TRBV12-3/TRBV12-4
j_gene: TRBJ1-4
d_gene: -

CDR3nt: TGTGCCAGCAGCTACCTGAAACAGCGGACAGGGGAGTCCCCATACGAGCAGTACTTC
CDR3aa: CASSYLKQRTGESPYEQYF
abundance: few
v_gene: TRBV5-5
j_gene: TRBJ2-7
d_gene: TRBD1

CDR3nt: TGTGCCAGCAGTTTAATCACAGGGAACACCGGGGAGCTGTTTTTT
CDR3aa: CASSLITGNTGELFF
abundance: -
v_gene: TRBV27
j_gene: TRBJ2-2
d_gene: -

CDR3nt: TGTGCCAGCAGCAGTGGGGGATCCGCCGTACATGAGCAGTTCTTC
CDR3aa: CASSSGGSAVHEQFF
abundance: many
v_gene: TRBV7-2
j_gene: TRBJ2-1
d_gene: -

CDR3nt: TGTGCCAGTTACAGGGACGGAGGCTACACCTTC
CDR3aa: CASYRDGGYTF
abundance: few
v_gene: TRBV25-1
j_gene: TRBJ1-2
d_gene: -

CDR3nt: TGCAGCGTTGTTGGCGGAGCCTACTACGAGCAGTACTTC
CDR3aa: CSVVGGAYYEQYF
abundance: -
v_gene: TRBV29-1
j_gene: TRBJ2-7
d_gene: -

CDR3nt: TGCAGCGTTGAAGATCCCCGTGTGGGGCGGGGGACAAATGAGCAGTTCTTC
CDR3aa: CSVEDPRVGRGTNEQFF
abundance: many
v_gene: TRBV29-1
j_gene: TRBJ2-1
d_gene: -

CDR3nt: TGTGCCAGCAGTTTTAGCGGGGGGGCCGGAGATACGCAGTATTTT
CDR3aa: CASSFSGGAGDTQYF
abundance: many
v_gene: TRBV27
j_gene: TRBJ2-3
d_gene: TRBD2

CDR3nt: TGTGCCAGCAGCTTATTTCAGGGCGACTCCTACGAGCAGTACTTC
CDR3aa: CASSLFQGDSYEQYF
abundance: many
v_gene: TRBV7-6
j_gene: TRBJ2-7
d_gene: -

CDR3nt: TGTGCCAGCAGCCCACGAGGTAGCGGGGGCACAGATACGCAGTATTTT
CDR3aa: CASSPRGSGGTDTQYF
abundance: many
v_gene: TRBV7-6
j_gene: TRBJ2-3
d_gene: TRBD2

CDR3nt: TGCAGTGCTAGAGATTTAGGGGACGAGCAGTACTTC
CDR3aa: CSARDLGDEQYF
abundance: many
v_gene: TRBV20-1
j_gene: TRBJ2-7
d_gene: -

CDR3nt: TGTGCCAGTAGTATGACAGGGAACAGGGACGAGCAGTACTTC
CDR3aa: CASSMTGNRDEQYF
abundance: few
v_gene: TRBV19
j_gene: TRBJ2-7
d_gene: TRBD1

CDR3nt: TGTGCCAGCGCTAGCGGCCTAAACACCGGGGAGCTGTTTTTT
CDR3aa: CASASGLNTGELFF
abundance: -
v_gene: TRBV2
j_gene: TRBJ2-2
d_gene: TRBD2

CDR3nt: TGCAGTGTCGCCTGGCTAGTGAACAATGAGCAGTTCTTC
CDR3aa: CSVAWLVNNEQFF
abundance: many
v_gene: TRBV20-1
j_gene: TRBJ2-1
d_gene: -

CDR3nt: TGCGCCAGCAAAGTCAGTCGAAACACTGAAGCTTTCTTT
CDR3aa: CASKVSRNTEAFF
abundance: -
v_gene: TRBV10-1
j_gene: TRBJ1-1
d_gene: -

CDR3nt: TGCAGTGCGAGGACAGGGACTGGGTACGAGCAGTACTTC
CDR3aa: CSARTGTGYEQYF
abundance: many
v_gene: TRBV20-1
j_gene: TRBJ2-7
d_gene: TRBD1

CDR3nt: TGTGCCAGCAGCAGGGGACAGCTCTATGGCTACACCTTC
CDR3aa: CASSRGQLYGYTF
abundance: many
v_gene: TRBV7-2
j_gene: TRBJ1-2
d_gene: TRBD1